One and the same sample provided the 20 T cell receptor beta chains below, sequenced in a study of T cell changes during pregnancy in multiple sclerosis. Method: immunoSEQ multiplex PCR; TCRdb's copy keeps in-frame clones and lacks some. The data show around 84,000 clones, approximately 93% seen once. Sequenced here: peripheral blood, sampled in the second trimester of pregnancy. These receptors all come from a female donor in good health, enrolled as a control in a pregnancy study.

DNA of the CDR3: TGTGCCAGCAGTGAACCAGTGCCGGGAGGGCTCAATGAGCAGTTCTTC. Protein: CASSEPVPGGLNEQFF. This chain joins TRBV25-1 and TRBJ2-1; 8 bases map to TRBD2. From germline, CDR1 is MGHDK and CDR2 SYGVNS. The CDR3 length is 16 residues. V lost 2 bases and J lost 6; bases outside the gene matches: 9.

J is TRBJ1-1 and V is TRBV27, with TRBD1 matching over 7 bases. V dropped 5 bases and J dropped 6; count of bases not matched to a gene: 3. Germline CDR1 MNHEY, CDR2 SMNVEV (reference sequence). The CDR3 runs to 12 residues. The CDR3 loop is CASSGQGAEAFF. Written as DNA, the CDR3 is TGTGCCAGCAGTGGCCAGGGGGCTGAAGCTTTCTTT.

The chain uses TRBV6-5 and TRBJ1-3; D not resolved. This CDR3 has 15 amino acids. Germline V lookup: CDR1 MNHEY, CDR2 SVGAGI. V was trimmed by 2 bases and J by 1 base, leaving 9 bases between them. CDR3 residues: CASSYAGLSGNTIYF. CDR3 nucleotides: TGTGCCAGCAGTTACGCGGGTTTATCTGGAAACACCATATATTTT.

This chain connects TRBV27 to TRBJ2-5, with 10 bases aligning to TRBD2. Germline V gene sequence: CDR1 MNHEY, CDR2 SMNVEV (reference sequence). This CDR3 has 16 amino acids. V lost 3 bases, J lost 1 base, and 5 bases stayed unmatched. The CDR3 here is CASSLGAGGLQETQYF. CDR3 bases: TGTGCCAGCAGTTTGGGAGCGGGAGGGCTCCAAGAGACCCAGTACTTC.

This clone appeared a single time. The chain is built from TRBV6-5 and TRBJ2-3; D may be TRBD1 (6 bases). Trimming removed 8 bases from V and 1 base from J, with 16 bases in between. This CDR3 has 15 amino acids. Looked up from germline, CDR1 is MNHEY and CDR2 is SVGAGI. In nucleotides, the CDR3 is TGTGCCAGCGGATACCCGGGACAAGGCACAGATACGCAGTATTTT. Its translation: CASGYPGQGTDTQYF.

CDR3 protein: CASSLGRNPGNTIYF. In nucleotides, the CDR3 is TGTGCCAGCAGCTTAGGGAGGAACCCTGGAAACACCATATATTTT. V gene TRBV7-9 combines with J gene TRBJ1-3; no definite D call. Trimming took 1 base from V and 2 from J, leaving 9 bases between them. Germline values: CDR1 SEHNR, CDR2 FQNEAQ (reference sequence). The CDR3 extends over 15 amino acids. Filled out from reference TRBV7-9 and TRBJ1-3, the complete variable domain reads DTGVSQNPRHKITKRGQNVTFRCDPISEHNRLYWYRQTLGQGPEFLTYFQNEAQLEKSRLLSDRFSAERPKGSFSTLEIQRTEQGDSAMYLCASSLGRNPGNTIYFGEGSWLTVV.

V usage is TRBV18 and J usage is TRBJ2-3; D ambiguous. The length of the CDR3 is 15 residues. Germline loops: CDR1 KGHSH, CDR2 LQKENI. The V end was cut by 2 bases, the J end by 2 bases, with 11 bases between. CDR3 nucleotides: TGTGCCAGCTCACCATTCGGGTATATCACAGATACGCAGTATTTT. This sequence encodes CASSPFGYITDTQYF.

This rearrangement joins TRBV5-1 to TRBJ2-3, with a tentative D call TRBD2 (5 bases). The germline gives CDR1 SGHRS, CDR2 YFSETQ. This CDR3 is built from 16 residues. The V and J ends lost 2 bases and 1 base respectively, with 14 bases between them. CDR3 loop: CASSFKFSGGTDTQYF. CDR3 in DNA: TGCGCCAGCAGCTTTAAGTTTTCCGGGGGCACAGATACGCAGTATTTT.

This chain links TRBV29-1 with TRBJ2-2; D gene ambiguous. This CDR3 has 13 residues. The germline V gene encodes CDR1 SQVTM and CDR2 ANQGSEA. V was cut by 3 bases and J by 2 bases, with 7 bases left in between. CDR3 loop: CSVDVRNTGELFF. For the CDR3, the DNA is TGCAGCGTTGATGTCCGTAACACCGGGGAGCTGTTTTTT.

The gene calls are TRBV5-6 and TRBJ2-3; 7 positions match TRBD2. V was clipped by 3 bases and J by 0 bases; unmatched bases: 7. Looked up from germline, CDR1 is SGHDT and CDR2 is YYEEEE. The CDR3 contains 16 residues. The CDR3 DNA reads TGTGCCAGCAGCTCTACCCTAGCGGATAGCACAGATACGCAGTATTTT. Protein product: CASSSTLADSTDTQYF.

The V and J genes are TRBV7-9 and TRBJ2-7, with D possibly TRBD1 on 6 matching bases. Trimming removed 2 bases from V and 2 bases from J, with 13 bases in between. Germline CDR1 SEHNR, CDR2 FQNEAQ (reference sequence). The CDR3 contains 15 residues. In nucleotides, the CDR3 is TGTGCCAGCAGCTTATCGGCAGGGGCGGCCTACGAGCAGTACTTC. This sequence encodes CASSLSAGAAYEQYF.

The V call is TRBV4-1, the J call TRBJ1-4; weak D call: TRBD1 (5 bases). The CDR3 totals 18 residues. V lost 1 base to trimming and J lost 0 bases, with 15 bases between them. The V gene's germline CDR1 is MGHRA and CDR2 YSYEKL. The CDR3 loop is CASSQGWGSPTTNEKLFF. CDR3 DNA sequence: TGCGCCAGCAGCCAAGGCTGGGGCAGCCCCACAACTAATGAAAAACTGTTTTTT.

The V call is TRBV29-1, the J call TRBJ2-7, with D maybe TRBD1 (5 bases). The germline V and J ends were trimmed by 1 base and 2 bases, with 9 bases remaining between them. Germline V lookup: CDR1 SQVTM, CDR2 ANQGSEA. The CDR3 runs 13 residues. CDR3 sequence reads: CSVEVWGTYEQYF. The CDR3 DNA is TGCAGCGTTGAAGTATGGGGCACCTACGAGCAGTACTTC.

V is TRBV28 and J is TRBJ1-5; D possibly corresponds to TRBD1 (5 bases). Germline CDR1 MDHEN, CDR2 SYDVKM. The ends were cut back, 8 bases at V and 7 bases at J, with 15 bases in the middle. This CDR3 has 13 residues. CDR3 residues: CASLKGRVQPQHF. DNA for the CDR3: TGTGCCAGCCTCAAAGGCAGGGTACAGCCCCAGCATTTT.

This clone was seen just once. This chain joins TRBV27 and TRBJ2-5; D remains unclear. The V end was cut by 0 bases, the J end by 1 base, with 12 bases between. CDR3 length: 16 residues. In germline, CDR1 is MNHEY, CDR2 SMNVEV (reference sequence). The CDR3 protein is CASSLSVRHVQETQYF. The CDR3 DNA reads TGTGCCAGCAGTTTATCGGTGCGACACGTCCAAGAGACCCAGTACTTC.

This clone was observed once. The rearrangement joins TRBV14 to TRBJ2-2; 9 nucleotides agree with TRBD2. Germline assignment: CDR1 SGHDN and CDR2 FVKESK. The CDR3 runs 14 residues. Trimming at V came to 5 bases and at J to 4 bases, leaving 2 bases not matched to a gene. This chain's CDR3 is CASSWTSVTGELFF. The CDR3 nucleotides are TGTGCCAGCAGCTGGACTAGCGTCACCGGGGAGCTGTTTTTT.

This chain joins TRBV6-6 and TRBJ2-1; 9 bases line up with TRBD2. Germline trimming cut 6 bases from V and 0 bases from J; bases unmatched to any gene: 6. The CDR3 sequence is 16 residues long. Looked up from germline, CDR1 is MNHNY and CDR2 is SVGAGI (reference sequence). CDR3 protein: CASRGLAKSSYNEQFF. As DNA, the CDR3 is TGTGCCAGCAGGGGACTAGCCAAGAGCTCCTACAATGAGCAGTTCTTC.

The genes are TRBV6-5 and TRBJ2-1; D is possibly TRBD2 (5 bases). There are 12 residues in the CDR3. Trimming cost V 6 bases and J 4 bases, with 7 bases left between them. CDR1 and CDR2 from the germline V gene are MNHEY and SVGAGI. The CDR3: CASRAEYNEQFF. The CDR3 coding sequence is TGTGCCAGCAGAGCGGAGTACAATGAGCAGTTCTTC.

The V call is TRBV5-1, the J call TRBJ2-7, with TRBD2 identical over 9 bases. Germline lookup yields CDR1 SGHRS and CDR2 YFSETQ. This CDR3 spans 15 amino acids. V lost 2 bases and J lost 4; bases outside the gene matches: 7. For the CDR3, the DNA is TGCGCCAGCAGCTTAGAGGTAGCGGGAGCTTACGAGCAGTACTTC. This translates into CASSLEVAGAYEQYF.

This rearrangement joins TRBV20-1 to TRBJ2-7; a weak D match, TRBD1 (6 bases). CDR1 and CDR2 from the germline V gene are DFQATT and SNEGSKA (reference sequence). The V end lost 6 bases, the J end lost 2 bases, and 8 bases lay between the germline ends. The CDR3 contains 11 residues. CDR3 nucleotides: TGCAGTGCCGGGACACCCTACGAGCAGTACTTC. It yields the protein CSAGTPYEQYF.